This paragraph reports one T cell receptor (beta chain). The antigen is undetermined. This entry is derived from a study of shared clonotypes between healthy human individuals. Study results and limitations: Clonotypes which were not shared had lower generation probabilities than clonotypes that all four donors shared. The donor pool, a small one, limited the genetic and exposure-history diversity represented.

Germline lookup yields CDR1 LGHNA and CDR2 YSLEER. The CDR3 runs to 15 residues. Trimming stripped 5 bases from V and 4 bases from J, with 15 bases between. The assay was run at deep level. Produced via immunoSEQ multiplex PCR; TCRdb's table is partial and in-frame only. Among over 75,000 clones listed, 60% to 75% were seen once. The chain is built from TRBV4-3 and TRBJ2-1; the D gene is possibly TRBD2 (6 bases). The TCR was taken from a young man in good health. The sequenced material came from memory CD8+ T cells sorted from blood. Described subset: CD45RO+ cells pooled with CCR7-negative TemRA cells. Here the CDR3 reads CASSTRLGGYNEQFF. The CDR3 DNA sequence: TGCGCCAGCAGCACTCGACTAGGCGGATACAATGAGCAGTTCTTC.